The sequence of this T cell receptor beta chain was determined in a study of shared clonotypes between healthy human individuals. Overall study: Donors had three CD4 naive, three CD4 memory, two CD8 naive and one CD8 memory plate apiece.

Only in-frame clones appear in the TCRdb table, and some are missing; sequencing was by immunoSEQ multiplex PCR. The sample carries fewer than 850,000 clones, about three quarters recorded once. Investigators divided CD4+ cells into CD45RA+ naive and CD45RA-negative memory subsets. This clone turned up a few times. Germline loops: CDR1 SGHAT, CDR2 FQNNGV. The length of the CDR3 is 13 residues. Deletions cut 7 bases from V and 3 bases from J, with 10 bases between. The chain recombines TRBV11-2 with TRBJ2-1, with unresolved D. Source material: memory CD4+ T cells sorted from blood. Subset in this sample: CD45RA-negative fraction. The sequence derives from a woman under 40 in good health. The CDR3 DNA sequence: TGTGCCAGCACCGCGGCTGTCTACAATGAGCAGTTCTTC. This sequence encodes CASTAAVYNEQFF.